The 25 T cell receptor beta chains below all came from one sample that was sequenced in a study of OX40 agonist ivuxolimab in advanced cancers. Libraries came from the immunoSEQ multiplex PCR assay. TCRdb carries this immuneACCESS record with in-frame sequences only. Its versions omit some clonotypes, under half of them owing to an unresolved V gene in the studies checked, with the rest unexplained. This sample has about 62,000 clones in its table, and 79% of those were observed once. The ten top clones hold approximately 11% of the sample. The sequenced sample was CD4+ or CD8+ T cells sorted from blood, obtained in a trial of the OX40 agonist ivuxolimab. The receptor source for this set is an adult with an advanced solid tumor such as melanoma, head and neck, liver or kidney cancer.

This sequence joins TRBV27 and TRBJ2-2; no firm D call. Trimming removed 4 bases from V and 6 bases from J, with 12 bases in between. The CDR3 length is 14 residues. The V gene's germline CDR1 is MNHEY and CDR2 SMNVEV (reference sequence). DNA of the CDR3: TGTGCCAGCAGTTCGGGCCTAGGCCCCGGGGAGCTGTTTTTT. Translation gives CASSSGLGPGELFF.

V and J are TRBV4-1 and TRBJ2-3; no reliable D call. V lost 2 bases to trimming and J lost 5 bases, with 14 bases between them. The CDR3 spans 15 residues. Germline CDR1 MGHRA, CDR2 YSYEKL. CDR3 DNA sequence: TGCGCCAGCAGCCAAACAGCAGGATTTAGAGATACGCAGTATTTT. Translation gives CASSQTAGFRDTQYF.

The V gene is TRBV25-1, the J gene TRBJ2-2; D gene ambiguous. The germline V gene encodes CDR1 MGHDK and CDR2 SYGVNS. The CDR3 consists of 12 residues. V was trimmed by 5 bases and J by 1 base, leaving 2 bases between them. The CDR3 here is CASSMNTGELFF. The CDR3, as DNA: TGTGCCAGCAGTATGAACACCGGGGAGCTGTTTTTT.

This clone was observed a few times. This chain uses TRBV5-6 with TRBJ2-3, with 7 nucleotides matching TRBD2. The CDR3 totals 16 residues. Germline V gene sequence: CDR1 SGHDT, CDR2 YYEEEE. V gave up 4 bases and J gave up 6 bases; unmatched junction bases: 14. CDR3 DNA: TGTGCCAGCAGCCCCACCTGGGGGGGGAAGGGGGATACGCAGTATTTT. This gives the protein CASSPTWGGKGDTQYF.

The chain has TRBV6-4 and TRBJ1-2; 9 bases are shared with TRBD1. The CDR3 extends over 19 amino acids. Unmatched junction bases numbered 22, after V lost 4 bases and J lost 7 bases. The germline V gene encodes CDR1 MRHNA and CDR2 SNTAGT. The CDR3 protein is CASSGPKDRGIREVCGYTF. In DNA, the CDR3 is TGTGCCAGCAGTGGGCCGAAGGACAGGGGAATAAGGGAGGTGTGTGGCTACACCTTC.

This clone is medium-sized by share. The chain is built from TRBV4-1 and TRBJ1-4; D may be TRBD1 (5 bases). The CDR3 sequence is 16 residues long. Deletions cut 4 bases from V and 5 bases from J, with 17 bases between. Germline assignment: CDR1 MGHRA and CDR2 YSYEKL. This CDR3 is CASSRPREGRNEKLFF. In nucleotides, the CDR3 is TGCGCCAGCAGCCGACCTCGAGAGGGACGGAATGAAAAACTGTTTTTT.

V and J are TRBV10-3 and TRBJ2-7; the D gene is possibly TRBD2 (6 bases). Trimming stripped 2 bases from V and 2 bases from J, with 16 bases between. The CDR3 loop spans 16 amino acids. Germline CDR1 ENHRY, CDR2 SYGVKD. The CDR3 loop reads CAISEGEDKATYEQYF. CDR3 sequence (DNA): TGTGCCATCAGTGAGGGGGAGGACAAGGCCACCTACGAGCAGTACTTC.

The chain links TRBV6-1 to TRBJ1-2, with 8 bases lining up with TRBD1. The CDR3 consists of 16 residues. Germline V gene sequence: CDR1 MNHNS, CDR2 SASEGT. V was pared by 4 bases and J by 2 bases, with 9 bases of the junction left unmatched. CDR3 region: CASSGAPGGGNYGYTF. Here the CDR3 DNA reads TGTGCCAGCAGTGGCGCCCCAGGGGGCGGAAACTATGGCTACACCTTC.

This chain links TRBV4-1 with TRBJ2-2; 7 nucleotides line up with TRBD1. V dropped 3 bases and J dropped 3; count of bases not matched to a gene: 7. This CDR3 has 16 residues. The germline V gene has CDR1 MGHRA and CDR2 YSYEKL. CDR3 nucleotide sequence: TGCGCCAGCAGCCAGCCCCGACAGGGTGACACCGGGGAGCTGTTTTTT. Translating gives CASSQPRQGDTGELFF.

V and J are TRBV7-2 and TRBJ2-2, with D possibly matching TRBD2 (6 bases). The CDR3 is 16 residues long. Trimming cost V 1 base and J 6 bases, with 15 bases left between them. CDR1 is SGHTA, CDR2 FQGNSA, per germline. This CDR3 is CASSLVVNPGAGELFF. CDR3 nucleotides: TGTGCCAGCAGCTTAGTGGTCAATCCGGGGGCCGGGGAGCTGTTTTTT.

This chain links TRBV27 with TRBJ2-1, with no clear D. CDR1 and CDR2 from the germline V gene are MNHEY and SMNVEV (reference sequence). The length of the CDR3 is 14 residues. The ends were cut back, 4 bases at V and 2 bases at J, with 9 bases in the middle. The CDR3 nucleotides are TGTGCCAGCAGTTCCAGTGGCCCCTACAATGAGCAGTTCTTC. As protein: CASSSSGPYNEQFF.

V usage is TRBV29-1 and J usage is TRBJ2-3; D is possibly TRBD1 (6 bases). Deletions cut 7 bases from V and 3 bases from J, with 17 bases between. In germline, CDR1 is SQVTM, CDR2 ANQGSEA. This CDR3 has 14 amino acids. CDR3 nucleotides: TGCAGCGCCCCCGATAGGGGGTTTACAGATACGCAGTATTTT. Translated: CSAPDRGFTDTQYF.

The chain links TRBV7-7 to TRBJ2-5, with 7 positions matching TRBD2. Germline V gives CDR1 SSHAT, CDR2 FNYEAQ (reference sequence). Trimming at V came to 4 bases and at J to 5 bases, leaving 10 bases not matched to a gene. The CDR3 length is 15 residues. The CDR3 loop reads CASSSTTSREETQYF. The CDR3 nucleotides are TGTGCCAGCAGCTCCACGACTAGCAGGGAGGAGACCCAGTACTTC.

The V gene is TRBV19, the J gene TRBJ1-1; weak D call: TRBD1 (6 bases). Germline CDR1 reads LNHDA; CDR2 reads SQIVND (reference sequence). With 3 bases removed from V and 0 bases from J, the gap between germline ends came to 14 bases. This CDR3 has 16 amino acids. CDR3 loop: CASSIEQGLLNTEAFF. The CDR3 bases are TGTGCCAGTAGTATCGAACAGGGTCTCTTGAACACTGAAGCTTTCTTT.

V gene TRBV27 combines with J gene TRBJ1-4; TRBD1 agrees at 8 bases. CDR3 length: 16 residues. V shed 3 bases and J 3 bases; nucleotides not matched to a gene: 6. In germline, CDR1 is MNHEY, CDR2 SMNVEV (reference sequence). CDR3: CASSFQGARANEKLFF. CDR3 bases: TGTGCCAGCAGTTTCCAGGGGGCCCGGGCTAATGAAAAACTGTTTTTT.

This clone occurred many times. The gene calls are TRBV5-1 and TRBJ1-2, with 7 bases identical to TRBD1. The CDR3 contains 15 residues. With 4 bases clipped from V and 4 bases from J, the junction kept 10 bases outside the gene matches. Germline CDR1 SGHRS, CDR2 YFSETQ. The CDR3 loop reads CASSKTGDSAYGYTF. CDR3 DNA sequence: TGCGCCAGCAGCAAAACAGGGGATTCGGCCTATGGCTACACCTTC.

This chain links TRBV11-2 with TRBJ1-1; D gene unclear. V was clipped by 5 bases and J by 0 bases, with 7 bases between them. The germline gives CDR1 SGHAT, CDR2 FQNNGV. This CDR3 is built from 13 residues. The CDR3 DNA sequence: TGTGCCAGCAGCCATACACTGAACACTGAAGCTTTCTTT. It is translated as CASSHTLNTEAFF.

J is TRBJ1-5 and V is TRBV30; D is undetermined. Trimming removed 1 base at V and 0 bases at J, with 4 bases between. CDR3 length: 13 residues. Looked up from germline, CDR1 is GTSNPN and CDR2 is SVGIG (reference sequence). The CDR3 is CAWSEDSNQPQHF. CDR3 coding DNA: TGTGCCTGGAGTGAAGATAGCAATCAGCCCCAGCATTTT.

This chain links TRBV19 with TRBJ2-5, with 9 bases fitting TRBD1. After removal of 9 bases from V and 1 base from J, the junction contained 9 bases not matched to a gene. The CDR3 runs to 15 residues. The V gene's germline CDR1 is LNHDA and CDR2 SQIVND (reference sequence). The CDR3 is CASRALTGGQETQYF. In DNA, the CDR3 is TGTGCCAGCCGAGCCTTGACAGGGGGCCAAGAGACCCAGTACTTC. The full variable domain, in which reference TRBV19 and TRBJ2-5 provide the parts outside the CDR3, is DGGITQSPKYLFRKEGQNVTLSCEQNLNHDAMYWYRQDPGQGLRLIYYSQIVNDFQKGDIAEGYSVSREKKESFPLTVTSAQKNPTAFYLCASRALTGGQETQYFGPGTRLLVL.

The chain has TRBV6-5 and TRBJ1-6, with D maybe TRBD1 (5 bases). The CDR3 runs 14 residues. CDR1 is MNHEY and CDR2 is SVGAGI in the germline V gene. Trimming took 0 bases from V and 7 from J, leaving 7 bases between them. CDR3 nucleotides: TGTGCCAGCAGTTACTCGGGGGGGAATTCACCCCTCCACTTT. Its protein product is CASSYSGGNSPLHF.

This clone has a handful of counts. Mismatch with germline at one junction end may stem from a read error. V usage is TRBV7-7 and J usage is TRBJ2-5; the match to TRBD1 covers 9 bases. Looked up from germline, CDR1 is SSHAT and CDR2 is FNYEAQ (reference sequence). The length of the CDR3 is 15 residues. CDR3 residues: CASSYNRGREETQYF. The CDR3 DNA follows: TGTGCTAGCAGCTACAACAGGGGGCGAGAGGAGACCCAGTACTTC.

V is TRBV28 and J is TRBJ2-1, with D possibly being TRBD2 (5 bases). Trimming shortened V by 3 bases and J by 5 bases, and 8 bases separated the two germline ends. The CDR3 totals 13 residues. Germline V lookup: CDR1 MDHEN, CDR2 SYDVKM. The CDR3 bases are TGTGCCAGCAGTTTGAGGGAGAACAATGAGCAGTTCTTC. Amino acid sequence: CASSLRENNEQFF.

The chain joins TRBV27 to TRBJ2-2, with a tentative D call TRBD1 (5 bases). The CDR3 covers 15 residues. V was shortened by 0 bases and J by 3 bases, with 8 bases between the two germline ends. Germline CDR1 and CDR2: MNHEY and SMNVEV (reference sequence). CDR3 in amino acids: CASSLSAGYTGELFF. In DNA, the CDR3 is TGTGCCAGCAGTTTATCGGCAGGGTACACCGGGGAGCTGTTTTTT.

The V and J genes are TRBV6-6 and TRBJ2-3; D is perhaps TRBD1 (6 bases). Per the germline V gene, CDR1 is MNHNY and CDR2 is SVGAGI (reference sequence). This CDR3 contains 14 residues. Between the trimmed V and J ends, which lost 4 bases and 6 bases, there was a span of 14 bases. CDR3 bases: TGTGCCAGCAGTTTTTCAGGGGCGATTGATACGCAGTATTTT. Translation: CASSFSGAIDTQYF.

The rearrangement links TRBV5-1 to TRBJ2-3; tentatively, D is TRBD1 (5 bases). Germline V lookup: CDR1 SGHRS, CDR2 YFSETQ. The CDR3 covers 15 residues. Trimming took off 5 bases at V and 3 bases at J, with 16 bases between the two ends. CDR3 sequence reads: CASRFQGERTDTQYF. CDR3 DNA: TGCGCCAGCAGATTCCAGGGTGAGAGGACAGATACGCAGTATTTT.